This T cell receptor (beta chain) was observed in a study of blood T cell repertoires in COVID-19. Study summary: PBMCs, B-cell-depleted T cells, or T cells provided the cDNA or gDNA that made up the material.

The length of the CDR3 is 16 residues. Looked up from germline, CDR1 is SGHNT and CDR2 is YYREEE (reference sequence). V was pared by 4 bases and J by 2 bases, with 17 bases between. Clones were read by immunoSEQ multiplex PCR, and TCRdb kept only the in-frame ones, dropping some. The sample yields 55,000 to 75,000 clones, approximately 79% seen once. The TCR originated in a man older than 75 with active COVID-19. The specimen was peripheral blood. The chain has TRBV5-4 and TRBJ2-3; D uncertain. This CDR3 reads CASSEVATAYTDTQYF. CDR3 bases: TGTGCCAGCAGCGAGGTGGCCACTGCTTACACAGATACGCAGTATTTT.